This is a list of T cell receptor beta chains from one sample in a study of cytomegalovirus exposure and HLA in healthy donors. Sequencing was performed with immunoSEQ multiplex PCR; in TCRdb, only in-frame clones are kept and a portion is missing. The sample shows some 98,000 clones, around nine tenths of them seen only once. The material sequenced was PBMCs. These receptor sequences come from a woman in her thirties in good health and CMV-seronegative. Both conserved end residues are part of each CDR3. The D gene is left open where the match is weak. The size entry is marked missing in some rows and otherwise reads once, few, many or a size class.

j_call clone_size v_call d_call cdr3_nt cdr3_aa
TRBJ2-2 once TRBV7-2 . TGTGCCAGCAGCCTGGGGCAGACGAACACCGGGGAGCTGTTTTTT CASSLGQTNTGELFF
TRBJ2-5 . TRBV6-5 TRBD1 TGTGCCAGCAGTCCTACCAGGGGGCTAAAAAGGACCCAGTACTTC CASSPTRGLKRTQYF
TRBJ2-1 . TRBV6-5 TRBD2 TGTGCCACAAAAGCGGGGGGGAGCTCCTACAATGAGCAGTTCTTC CATKAGGSSYNEQFF
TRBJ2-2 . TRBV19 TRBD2 TGTGCCAGTAGTCCCTCAGCGGGAGGCACCGGGGAGCTGTTTTTT CASSPSAGGTGELFF
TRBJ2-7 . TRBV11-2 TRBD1 TGTGCCAGCAGCTTGGGTCCAGGGGGAATCTACGAGCAGTACTTC CASSLGPGGIYEQYF
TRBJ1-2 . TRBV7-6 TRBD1 TGTGCCAGCAGCTACGGGGACAGGGCTGGCTACACCTTC CASSYGDRAGYTF
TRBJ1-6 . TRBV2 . TGTGCCAGCAGCACCGGGATCGGGGATTCACCCCTCCACTTT CASSTGIGDSPLHF
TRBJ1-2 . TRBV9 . TGTGCCAGCAGCCCAGGGGACCGAGCTTATGGCTACACCTTC CASSPGDRAYGYTF
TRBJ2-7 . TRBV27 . TGTGCCAGCAGTCCGAGGGGGGAGGGCTCCTACGAGCAGTACTTC CASSPRGEGSYEQYF
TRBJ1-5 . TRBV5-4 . TGTGCCAGCAGCTTTATACTGGAAGCGGGAGGGAGCAATCAGCCCCAGCATTTT CASSFILEAGGSNQPQHF
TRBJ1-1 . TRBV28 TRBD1 TGTGCCAGCAGCTCCCGGACAGGGGGGGACACTGAAGCTTTCTTT CASSSRTGGDTEAFF
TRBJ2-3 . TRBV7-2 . TGTGCCAGCAGCTTAATGCGGGGTAGCACAGATACGCAGTATTTT CASSLMRGSTDTQYF
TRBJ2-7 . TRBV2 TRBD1 TGTGCCAGCAGTTTGACAGGGAACTCCTACGAGCAGTACTTC CASSLTGNSYEQYF
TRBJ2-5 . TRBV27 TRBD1 TGTGCCAGCAGTCCAATAAACAGCGACAGGGGTGCAGAGACCCAGTACTTC CASSPINSDRGAETQYF
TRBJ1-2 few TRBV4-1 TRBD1 TGCGCCAGCAACCGAGCCCAGGGGGTGGCGACTGGCTACACCTTC CASNRAQGVATGYTF
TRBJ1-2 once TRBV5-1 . TGCGCCAGCAGCGGTGGGCCCCACTATGGCTACACCTTC CASSGGPHYGYTF
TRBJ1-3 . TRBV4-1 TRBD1 TGCGCCAGCAGCTATTCGGACAGGGGAGCTGGAAACACCATATATTTT CASSYSDRGAGNTIYF
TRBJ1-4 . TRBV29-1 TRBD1 TGCAGCGTTGTCTCCGACAGGGGGATTGAAAAACTGTTTTTT CSVVSDRGIEKLFF
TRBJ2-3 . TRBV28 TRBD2 TGTGCCAGCAGTTCACTAGCGGGTACTCTCGGAGGGGCGCAGTATTTT CASSSLAGTLGGAQYF
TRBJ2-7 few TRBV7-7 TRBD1 TGTGCCAGCAGCGTAACAGGGGTGGGGGAGCAGTACTTC CASSVTGVGEQYF
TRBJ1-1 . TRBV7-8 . TGTGCCAGCAGCTTATACCCGGAGGGTGCGGGCACTGAAGCTTTCTTT CASSLYPEGAGTEAFF
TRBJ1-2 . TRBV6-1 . TGTGCCAGCAGTGAAGCGCTTTATCGGTGGCAGGGGCGGGGCTACACCTTC CASSEALYRWQGRGYTF
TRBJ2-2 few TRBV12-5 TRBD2 TGTGCTAGTCTGCGGGAGTTCACCGGGGAGCTGTTTTTT CASLREFTGELFF
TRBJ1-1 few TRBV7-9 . TGTGCCAGCACCCTTACAGGAAACACTGAAGCTTTCTTT CASTLTGNTEAFF
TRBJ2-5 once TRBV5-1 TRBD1 TGCGCCAGCAGCACAGGACAGGGGGCGGAGACCCAGTACTTC CASSTGQGAETQYF
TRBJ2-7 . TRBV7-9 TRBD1 TGTGCCAGCAGCCAAAGGGGACAGGGGGCCTACGAGCAGTACTTC CASSQRGQGAYEQYF
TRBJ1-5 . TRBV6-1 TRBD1 TGTGCCAGCAGTGAGGCAGGGGGTAGGGATCAGCCCCAGCATTTT CASSEAGGRDQPQHF
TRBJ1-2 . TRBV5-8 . TGTGCCAGCAGCTTAGGTCTCCACAGGGACTATGGCTACACCTTC CASSLGLHRDYGYTF
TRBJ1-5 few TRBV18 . TGTGCCAGCTCACTAGATGGGGCGGGGTGGAAAAATCAGCCCCAGCATTTT CASSLDGAGWKNQPQHF
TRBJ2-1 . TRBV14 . TGTGCCAGCAGCCGAGGGAGCATAGCCTACAATGAGCAGTTCTTC CASSRGSIAYNEQFF
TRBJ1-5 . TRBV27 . TGTGCCAGCAGTCTATCAGGGGGCAATCAGCCCCAGCATTTT CASSLSGGNQPQHF
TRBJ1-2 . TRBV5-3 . TGTGCCAGAAGCTGCCCCCAGGCCCCTTGCGCCCAGGGCGGCTACACCTTC CARSCPQAPCAQGGYTF